The 19 T cell receptor beta chains listed next were all sequenced from one sample in a study of T cell repertoires in cytomegalovirus infection. What these receptors recognize is not known. In TCRdb, the reads were re-called with MiXCR into one record per CDR3 protein. The sample comprises under 850,000 distinct CDR3 sequences, roughly 30% of which are singletons, and approximately 18% rests with the top ten. The specimen was cultured PBMCs, collected from culture after CMV antigen stimulation. The receptors derive from a human donor in good health (CMV status not recorded). Some clones in this sample may be carry-over from other donors' samples.

Only a few counts were recorded for this clonotype. The chain carries TRBV7-8 and TRBJ1-6; the match to TRBD1 covers 7 bases. The CDR3 sequence is 13 residues long. The germline V gene encodes CDR1 SGHVS and CDR2 FQNEAQ. V dropped 5 bases and J dropped 7; count of bases not matched to a gene: 2. The CDR3 here is CASSPDRNSPLHF. DNA for the CDR3: TGTGCCAGCAGCCCGGACAGGAATTCACCCCTCCACTTT.

V is TRBV4-1 and J is TRBJ1-1, with no clear D. CDR3 length: 13 amino acids. CDR1 is MGHRA and CDR2 is YSYEKL in the germline V gene. V was trimmed by 1 base and J by 4 bases, leaving 7 bases between them. CDR3 nucleotide sequence: TGCGCCAGCAGCCAAGGCGAGGTCACTGAAGCTTTCTTT. It encodes CASSQGEVTEAFF.

The DNA of the CDR3 is TGTGCCAGCAGTTACGGCGGACAGGGGTGGAATTCACCCCTCCACTTT. Protein product: CASSYGGQGWNSPLHF. V is TRBV6-5 and J is TRBJ1-6; TRBD1 agrees at 9 bases. Germline CDR1 MNHEY, CDR2 SVGAGI. This CDR3 has 16 amino acids. The junction had 6 bases not matched to a gene; V was cut back by 2 bases and J by 7 bases.

This clonotype occurred a few times. V usage is TRBV7-9 and J usage is TRBJ2-5, with TRBD1 matching 12 bases. Germline assignment: CDR1 SEHNR and CDR2 FQNEAQ (reference sequence). The CDR3 runs to 17 residues. The trim removed 5 bases at V and 0 bases at J, leaving 7 bases unmatched. CDR3 in amino acids: CASSGGQGARYQETQYF. The CDR3 coding sequence is TGTGCCAGCAGCGGGGGACAGGGGGCTCGGTACCAAGAGACCCAGTACTTC. Filled out from reference TRBV7-9 and TRBJ2-5, the complete variable domain reads DTGVSQNPRHKITKRGQNVTFRCDPISEHNRLYWYRQTLGQGPEFLTYFQNEAQLEKSRLLSDRFSAERPKGSFSTLEIQRTEQGDSAMYLCASSGGQGARYQETQYFGPGTRLLVL.

The DNA of the CDR3 is TGTGCCAGCAGTTTAATTAACAGGGGAAGCACTGAAGCTTTCTTT. Translating gives CASSLINRGSTEAFF. This sequence joins TRBV27 and TRBJ1-1, with TRBD1 matching over 7 bases. The trim removed 2 bases at V and 4 bases at J, leaving 7 bases unmatched. The CDR3 consists of 15 residues. CDR1 is MNHEY and CDR2 is SMNVEV in the germline V gene (reference sequence).

Only a few counts were recorded for this clonotype. The chain couples TRBV7-2 to TRBJ2-2; D uncertain. CDR3 length: 14 residues. CDR1 and CDR2 (germline): SGHTA, FQGNSA. With 5 bases removed from V and 6 bases from J, the gap between germline ends came to 13 bases. The CDR3 DNA reads as TGTGCCAGCAGCCCTCACGGCCGGCCCGGGGAGCTGTTTTTT. Amino acids: CASSPHGRPGELFF.

This clonotype was seen a few times. CDR3 nucleotide sequence: TGTGCCAGCAGTTCTCGGTCAGCCCAGGTGTACGAGCAGTACTTC. This sequence encodes CASSSRSAQVYEQYF. The chain couples TRBV12-3 or TRBV12-4 to TRBJ2-7, with D hard to call. This CDR3 is built from 15 residues. V shed 4 bases and J shed 4 bases, with 17 bases lying between them.

The chain is built from TRBV6-2 or TRBV6-3 and TRBJ2-5, with 9 bases lining up with TRBD1. Trimming cost V 7 bases and J 5 bases; bases outside gene matches: 11. This CDR3 spans 15 amino acids. Germline V lookup: CDR1 MNHEY, CDR2 SVGEGT. In nucleotides, the CDR3 is TGTGCCAGCACCCCGACAGGGGGACTAATGGAGACCCAGTACTTC. Protein: CASTPTGGLMETQYF.

This chain connects TRBV29-1 to TRBJ2-1; D tentatively fits TRBD1 or TRBD2 (5 bases each). Germline V gene lookup returns CDR1 SQVTM and CDR2 ANQGSEA. This CDR3 has 14 amino acids. V lost 0 bases, J lost 9 bases, and 15 bases lay in between. CDR3 region: CSVEERSGPGEQFF. The CDR3 DNA is TGCAGCGTTGAAGAGAGGTCGGGGCCGGGTGAGCAGTTCTTC.

V is TRBV27 and J is TRBJ2-7; the match to TRBD2 covers 9 bases. CDR1 MNHEY and CDR2 SMNVEV come from the germline V gene (reference sequence). Trimming at V came to 5 bases and at J to 4 bases, leaving 24 bases not matched to a gene. The CDR3 loop spans 20 amino acids. CDR3: CASSPFLGGGVAGVEYEQYF. The CDR3 nucleotides read TGTGCCAGCAGTCCCTTCCTAGGGGGCGGCGTAGCGGGAGTGGAGTACGAGCAGTACTTC.

This clonotype was observed at least ten times. The gene calls are TRBV7-2 and TRBJ2-5, with 10 bases identical to TRBD2. The CDR3 loop spans 16 amino acids. Unmatched junction bases numbered 4, after V lost 2 bases and J lost 1 base. The germline V gene has CDR1 SGHTA and CDR2 FQGNSA. Written as DNA, the CDR3 is TGTGCCAGCAGCTTATGGACTAGCGGTTTCCAAGAGACCCAGTACTTC. Encoded protein: CASSLWTSGFQETQYF.

The V and J genes are TRBV6-2 or TRBV6-3 and TRBJ1-4; D remains ambiguous. This CDR3 comprises 14 residues. Germline CDR1 and CDR2: MNHEY and SVGEGT. Trimming took off 6 bases at V and 4 bases at J, with 12 bases between the two ends. CDR3 DNA: TGTGCCAGCAGCCGGACGAGACTTAATGAAAAACTGTTTTTT. Residues: CASSRTRLNEKLFF.

The rearrangement links TRBV5-3 to TRBJ1-1; D remains unclear. TRBV5-3 is recorded as an ORF, its role being uncertain. This CDR3 region has 13 residues. V lost 8 bases to trimming and J lost 6 bases, with 17 bases between them. DNA of the CDR3: TGTGCCAGCAGCCTAAATACAAGGGCTGAAGCTTTCTTT. Translation gives CASSLNTRAEAFF.

The chain links TRBV6-1 to TRBJ2-3; no firm D call. Trimming took 4 bases from V and 1 from J, leaving 9 bases between them. CDR1 is MNHNS and CDR2 is SASEGT in the germline V gene. The CDR3 length is 14 residues. The CDR3, as DNA: TGTGCCAGCAGTGCGGGTACAGGCACAGATACGCAGTATTTT. Its translation: CASSAGTGTDTQYF.

The rearrangement joins TRBV6-6 to TRBJ1-1; D perhaps matches TRBD1 (6 bases). The length of the CDR3 is 12 residues. Trimming took 5 bases from V and 8 from J, leaving 12 bases between them. The germline CDR1 and CDR2 sequences are MNHNY and SVGAGI (reference sequence). In DNA form, the CDR3 reads TGTGCCAGCAGTGAGTACACAGGGGAAGCTTTCTTT. It encodes CASSEYTGEAFF.

A few counts support this clonotype. CDR3 residues: CASSLAPGGNYEQYF. DNA for the CDR3: TGTGCCAGCAGCTTAGCCCCCGGAGGAAACTACGAGCAGTACTTC. The V call is TRBV7-6, the J call TRBJ2-7; tentative D call: TRBD2 (5 bases). V was clipped by 0 bases and J by 3 bases, with 12 bases between them. The CDR3 loop spans 15 amino acids. Germline lookup yields CDR1 SGHVS and CDR2 FNYEAQ.

CDR3 in amino acids: CASSHQVNTEAFF. The DNA for the CDR3 is TGTGCCAGCAGCCACCAAGTCAACACTGAAGCTTTCTTT. The J gene is TRBJ1-1, the V gene TRBV27; D remains unclear. The CDR3 loop spans 13 amino acids. CDR1 is MNHEY and CDR2 is SMNVEV in the germline V gene (reference sequence). V was cut by 6 bases and J by 2 bases, with 10 bases left in between.

The chain uses TRBV7-9 and TRBJ2-2; D uncertain. This CDR3 is built from 11 residues. Germline V CDR1 and CDR2: SEHNR, FQNEAQ (reference sequence). V lost 7 bases, J lost 8 bases, and 8 bases lay in between. The CDR3 nucleotides read TGTGCCAGCACCGACCTGGGGGAGCTGTTTTTT. Translated, it gives CASTDLGELFF.

This clonotype was detected only a few times. The gene calls are TRBV5-4 and TRBJ2-3, with 11 bases identical to TRBD2. Per germline, CDR1 SGHNT and CDR2 YYREEE (reference sequence). V trimming: 10 bases; J trimming: 3 bases; junction bases outside the gene matches: 13. This CDR3 comprises 16 residues. This chain's CDR3 is CAFSPGTSGLTDTQYF. CDR3 sequence (DNA): TGTGCCTTTTCGCCCGGGACTAGCGGATTAACAGATACGCAGTATTTT.